This T cell receptor (beta chain) was identified during a study of shared clonotypes between healthy human individuals. Overall study results and limits: The genetic and exposure-history diversity represented was limited by few donors. Estimated richness was generally greater in naive than memory subsets.

Deep-level settings were used for running the assay. Several immunoSEQ plates held equal portions of the genomic DNA taken from each subset. Clones were sequenced by immunoSEQ multiplex PCR, and TCRdb holds only the in-frame ones, with some missing. The table includes about 2 million clones, around 95% detected once. V lost 10 bases to trimming and J lost 6 bases, with 16 bases between them. The germline V gene has CDR1 MDHEN and CDR2 SYDVKM. The CDR3 has 13 amino acids. A note on this clone: The antigen is not known.

This clonotype originated in a man aged 18-30 years in good health. The specimen was naive CD4+ T cells sorted from blood. Sample subset: CD45RA+ positively selected. The chain is built from TRBV28 and TRBJ1-3; D possibly corresponds to TRBD1 (6 bases). CDR3: CATVQGAENTIYF. The CDR3 coding sequence is TGTGCCACCGTACAGGGTGCCGAAAACACCATATATTTT.